This T cell receptor (beta chain) was recorded in a study of T cells after yellow fever vaccination. By 5'RACE template switching, TCR cDNA was produced, with a universal primer site and UMIs added in the process. TCRdb independently ran MiXCR on the 5' RACE reads; one entry per CDR3 protein. The sample has 400,000 or so distinct CDR3 sequences; 18% are singletons. Findings of the study overall: Reappearance after the booster was observed for most primary-vaccination clones (about 96% CD4, over 75% CD8). Abundant clonotypes from the bulk population could contaminate FACS-sorted repertoires. Researchers report a weaker secondary response that nonetheless peaked faster, day 5 versus 15.

This clonotype came up a few times. Its antigen is as yet unknown. This TCR derives from a young man who received the YFV17D yellow fever vaccine. Sequencing was performed on PBMCs, taken before the yellow fever booster vaccination.

CDR3 in amino acids: CATSVLTGGNTIYF. For the CDR3, the DNA is TGTGCCACCAGTGTTTTAACAGGTGGAAACACCATATATTTT. The gene calls are TRBV24-1 and TRBJ1-3; weak D call: TRBD1 (5 bases). CDR3 size: 14 residues. The germline V gene has CDR1 KGHDR and CDR2 SFDVKD. V was cut by 5 bases and J by 3 bases, with 10 bases left in between.